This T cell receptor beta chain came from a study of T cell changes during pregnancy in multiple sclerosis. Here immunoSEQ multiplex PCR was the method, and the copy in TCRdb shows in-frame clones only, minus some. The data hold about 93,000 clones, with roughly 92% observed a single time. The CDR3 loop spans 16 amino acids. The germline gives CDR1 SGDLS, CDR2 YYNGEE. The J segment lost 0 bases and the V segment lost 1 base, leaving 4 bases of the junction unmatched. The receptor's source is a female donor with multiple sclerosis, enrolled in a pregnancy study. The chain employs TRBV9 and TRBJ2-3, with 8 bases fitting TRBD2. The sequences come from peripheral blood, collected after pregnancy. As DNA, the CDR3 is TGTGCCAGCAGCGTAAGCGGGAGATCTAGCACAGATACGCAGTATTTT. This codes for CASSVSGRSSTDTQYF.